This TCR beta chain was recorded in a study of CD4 T cells in relation to SARS-CoV-2 and coronaviruses. Notes on the study in general: The cross-reactivity analysis covered only spike protein, not other viral proteins.

Concerning this clone: Its antigen is still unknown.

The table came from immunoSEQ multiplex PCR; TCRdb's copy has only in-frame clones and leaves some out. The repertoire includes some 30,000 clones, 60% to 85% of them detected once, and about 16% sits in the top ten. Unexposed donor CD4+ T cells date from about 2010-2018, before the COVID-19 pandemic. CD4+ T cells were isolated from the cells after 10 days of culture. As cell numbers allowed, unexposed-donor CD4+ T cells faced SARS-CoV-2 S/N and four cold-coronavirus spikes. Germline V lookup: CDR1 SGHTA, CDR2 FQGTGA. This CDR3 has 21 amino acids. The J segment lost 5 bases and the V segment lost 1 base, leaving 14 bases of the junction unmatched.

Sequenced material: CD4+ T cells from PBMCs, cultured in vitro. The source is a human donor in good health. The chain couples TRBV7-3 to TRBJ2-2, with 15 bases aligning to TRBD2. The CDR3 spells CASSLNPLGLAGGPGTGELFF. The CDR3 region has the DNA TGTGCCAGCAGCTTAAACCCTTTGGGACTAGCGGGAGGTCCGGGGACCGGGGAGCTGTTTTTT.